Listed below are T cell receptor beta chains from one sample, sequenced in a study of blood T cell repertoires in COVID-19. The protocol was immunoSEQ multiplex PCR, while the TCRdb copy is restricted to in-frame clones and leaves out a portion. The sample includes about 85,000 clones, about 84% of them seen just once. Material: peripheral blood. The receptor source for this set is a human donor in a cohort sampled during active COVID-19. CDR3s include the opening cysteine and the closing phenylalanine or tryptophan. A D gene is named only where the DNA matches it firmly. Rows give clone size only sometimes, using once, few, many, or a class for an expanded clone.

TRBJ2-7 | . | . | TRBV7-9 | CASSSSWSSYEQYF | TGTGCCAGCAGCTCCTCGTGGAGCTCCTACGAGCAGTACTTC
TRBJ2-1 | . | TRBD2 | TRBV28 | CASRAGGLSYNEQFF | TGTGCCAGCAGGGCGGGGGGGCTCTCCTACAATGAGCAGTTCTTC
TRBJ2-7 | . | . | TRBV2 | CASSDLGEQYF | TGTGCCAGCAGTGACCTAGGCGAGCAGTACTTC
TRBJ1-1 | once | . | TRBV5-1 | CASSTQDFKNTEAFF | TGCGCCAGCAGCACACAAGATTTTAAGAACACTGAAGCTTTCTTT
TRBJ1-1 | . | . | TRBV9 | CASSVGLGRTEAFF | TGTGCCAGCAGCGTAGGCTTGGGGCGAACTGAAGCTTTCTTT
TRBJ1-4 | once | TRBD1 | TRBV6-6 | CASRGTATNEKLFF | TGTGCCAGCAGGGGGACAGCAACTAATGAAAAACTGTTTTTT
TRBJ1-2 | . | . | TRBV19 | CASSIKGSGYGYTF | TGTGCCAGTAGTATAAAGGGGTCGGGCTATGGCTACACCTTC
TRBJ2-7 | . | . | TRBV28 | CASSLRQVSYEQYF | TGTGCCAGCAGTCTAAGACAGGTATCCTACGAGCAGTACTTC
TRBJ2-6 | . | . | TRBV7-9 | CASSLGTPGSGANVLTF | TGTGCCAGCAGCTTAGGGACACCCGGCTCTGGGGCCAACGTCCTGACTTTC
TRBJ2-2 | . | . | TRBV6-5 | CASSWGQNTGELFF | TGTGCCAGCAGCTGGGGACAAAACACCGGGGAGCTGTTTTTT
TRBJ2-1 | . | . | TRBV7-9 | CASQGNEQFF | TGTGCCAGCCAGGGGAATGAGCAGTTCTTC
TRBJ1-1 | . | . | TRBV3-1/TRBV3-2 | CASSQGHRTEAFF | TGTGCCAGCAGCCAAGGACACCGTACTGAAGCTTTCTTT
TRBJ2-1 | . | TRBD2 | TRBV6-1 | CASSELAGGGNEQFF | TGTGCCAGCAGTGAACTAGCGGGGGGCGGGAATGAGCAGTTCTTC
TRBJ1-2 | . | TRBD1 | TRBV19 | CASSTHRGQGGYTF | TGTGCCAGTAGTACGCACAGGGGGCAGGGTGGCTACACCTTC
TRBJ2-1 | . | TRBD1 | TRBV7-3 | CASSHPGQEQFF | TGTGCCAGCAGCCATCCGGGACAGGAGCAGTTCTTC
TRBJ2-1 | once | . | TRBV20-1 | CSASRRVDDEQFF | TGCAGTGCTAGTAGGAGGGTGGACGATGAGCAGTTCTTC